These T cell receptor beta chains were read from a single sample in a study of cytomegalovirus exposure and HLA in healthy donors. Generated by immunoSEQ multiplex PCR, the TCRdb table keeps only in-frame clones and is missing some. The table includes 150,000 to 200,000 clones, around 84% detected once. Sequencing was performed on PBMCs. Receptors were obtained from a man aged 18 to 29 in good health and CMV-seropositive. Each CDR3 is given with its conserved first and last residue. Each record gives: V gene, D gene, clone size, J gene, CDR3 DNA, CDR3 protein. The D gene is left open where the match is weak. Rows give clone size only sometimes, using once, few, many, or a class for an expanded clone.

>TRBV7-2|TRBD2|.|TRBJ2-1
TGTGCCAGCAGCTGGGATAGCGGGGGGCCCTACAATGAGCAGTTCTTC
CASSWDSGGPYNEQFF
>TRBV27|TRBD1|.|TRBJ2-5
TGTGCCAGCAGTACTCCAGGGGGCCAAGAGACCCAGTACTTC
CASSTPGGQETQYF
>TRBV30|.|few|TRBJ1-4
TGTGCCTGGAGTGTACCCGGTCCAACTAATGAAAAACTGTTTTTT
CAWSVPGPTNEKLFF
>TRBV5-4|.|few|TRBJ2-3
TGTGCCAGCAGCTGGAAGGGGGCAGATACGCAGTATTTT
CASSWKGADTQYF
>TRBV19|.|.|TRBJ1-5
TGTGCCAGTAGTATCCAGTTCGATAGCAATCAGCCCCAGCATTTT
CASSIQFDSNQPQHF
>TRBV7-6|TRBD1|.|TRBJ1-5
TGTGCCAGCAGCCTAGGGTCGCGACAGGGGGCACAGCCCCAGCATTTT
CASSLGSRQGAQPQHF
>TRBV6-5|TRBD1|.|TRBJ1-1
TGTGCCAGCAGGCTCGGACAGGCCAACACTGAAGCTTTCTTT
CASRLGQANTEAFF
>TRBV7-9|TRBD2|.|TRBJ2-3
TGTGCCAGCAGCTTCGGGGGGATTGGCACAGATACGCAGTATTTT
CASSFGGIGTDTQYF
>TRBV7-8|.|.|TRBJ2-5
TGTGCCAGCGGGGCGTCTCACCAAGAGACCCAGTACTTC
CASGASHQETQYF
>TRBV6-1|TRBD2|.|TRBJ2-4
TGTGCCAGCAGTGAAGCCCCAGCGGGATCTGATATTCAGTACTTC
CASSEAPAGSDIQYF
>TRBV5-1|TRBD1|once|TRBJ2-3
TGCGCCAGCAGCCTGGGACAGACGAGCACAGATACGCAGTATTTT
CASSLGQTSTDTQYF
>TRBV6-1|TRBD2|.|TRBJ2-2
TGTGCCAGCAGTGAGCTAGCGGGGGGTTTTAAGGAGCTGTTTTTT
CASSELAGGFKELFF
>TRBV25-1|.|.|TRBJ2-5
TGTGCCAGCAGTAGAGGGGGACGGGAGACCCAGTACTTC
CASSRGGRETQYF
>TRBV4-2|TRBD2|.|TRBJ2-1
TGTGCCAGCAGCCACTCAGCGGGGGGGCTCAATGAGCAGTTCTTC
CASSHSAGGLNEQFF
>TRBV5-4|TRBD2|.|TRBJ2-7
TGTGCCAGCAGCCTTGGACTAGCGGGGGGCCAAGCAAACTCCTACGAGCAGTACTTC
CASSLGLAGGQANSYEQYF
>TRBV29-1|.|.|TRBJ2-3
TGCAGCGTTCAAGGACTTACAGATACGCAGTATTTT
CSVQGLTDTQYF
>TRBV19|TRBD1|.|TRBJ1-1
TGTGCCAGTAGTGCAGGGGGCACTGAAGCTTTCTTT
CASSAGGTEAFF
>TRBV30|.|.|TRBJ1-5
TGTGCCTGGAGTAGGGCAGGGGCTCAGCCCCAGCATTTT
CAWSRAGAQPQHF
>TRBV7-9|TRBD2|.|TRBJ2-1
TGTGCCAGCAGCTTGGCGGGCGGGGGGGCCTATGAGCAGTTCTTC
CASSLAGGGAYEQFF
>TRBV19|.|.|TRBJ1-5
TGTGCCAGTAGTCGGACAGCGAGCAATCAGCCCCAGCATTTT
CASSRTASNQPQHF
>TRBV5-1|.|.|TRBJ1-1
TGCGCCAGCAGTTATGACCGGGTTAGGACTGAAGCTTTCTTT
CASSYDRVRTEAFF
>TRBV18|.|.|TRBJ2-5
TGTGCCAGCTCACCACGGGGACTTGAGACCCAGTACTTC
CASSPRGLETQYF
>TRBV5-8|.|.|TRBJ2-3
TGTGCCAGCAGCTCGGAGATCCATACGCAGTATTTT
CASSSEIHTQYF
>TRBV6-5|.|.|TRBJ2-7
TGTGCCAGCAGTTACCCTCAATGGGCTCCCGAGCAGTACTTC
CASSYPQWAPEQYF
>TRBV27|.|.|TRBJ1-5
TGTGCCAGCAGTTATAAACAGTATTCGGGCAATCAGCCCCAGCATTTT
CASSYKQYSGNQPQHF
>TRBV18|.|once|TRBJ2-7
TGTGCCAGCTCACCAGGTTCTGAGGGAACCGAGCAGTACTTC
CASSPGSEGTEQYF
>TRBV27|TRBD1|.|TRBJ1-5
TGTGCCAGCAGTTTTACAGGGGACGGCAATCAGCCCCAGCATTTT
CASSFTGDGNQPQHF
>TRBV6-5|.|few|TRBJ1-2
TGTGCCAGCAGTCTCGCAGCAGGGAATTCGGGCTACACCTTC
CASSLAAGNSGYTF
>TRBV30|TRBD1|.|TRBJ2-6
TGTGCCTGGAGGACCCGGTTCTCAGGACAGGACACTGGTAGCTCTGGGGCCAACGTCCTGACTTTC
CAWRTRFSGQDTGSSGANVLTF
>TRBV25-1|TRBD2|.|TRBJ2-3
TGTGCCAGCAGTGAACCCCTAGCGGGGGTTTACACAGATACGCAGTATTTT
CASSEPLAGVYTDTQYF
>TRBV6-1|.|.|TRBJ2-1
TGTGCCAGCAGTGACAGGTGGCCCTACAATGAGCAGTTCTTC
CASSDRWPYNEQFF
>TRBV7-2|.|once|TRBJ1-3
TGTGCCAGCAGCTTAGCCCTGAGCTCTGGAAACACCATATATTTT
CASSLALSSGNTIYF
>TRBV19|.|.|TRBJ1-1
TGTGCCAGTAGATCATCGGGGGTGAAGACTGAAGCTTTCTTT
CASRSSGVKTEAFF
>TRBV6-6|.|few|TRBJ1-2
TGTGCCAGCACCTACGGGGGGGCGCAAGTCTATGGCTACACCTTC
CASTYGGAQVYGYTF
>TRBV5-4|TRBD1|.|TRBJ2-7
TGTGCCAGCAGCTCCTACGCCGCGACAGGGTACGAGCAGTACTTC
CASSSYAATGYEQYF
>TRBV27|TRBD1|.|TRBJ1-4
TGTGCCAGCAGTCCCCAGGGGGCGATGCGTGAAAAACTGTTTTTT
CASSPQGAMREKLFF
>TRBV5-4|.|.|TRBJ2-7
TGTGCCAGCAGCTACGGGTTACAGGGACCTCTCCGCAACGAGCAGTACTTC
CASSYGLQGPLRNEQYF
>TRBV18|TRBD1|.|TRBJ1-3
TGTGCCAGCTCACCACCGGGACAGGGGCCCTCTGGAAACACCATATATTTT
CASSPPGQGPSGNTIYF
>TRBV15|.|.|TRBJ2-5
TGTGCCACCAGCAGAGAACAGGGAAGAGAGACCCAGTACTTC
CATSREQGRETQYF
>TRBV5-5|TRBD1|.|TRBJ2-7
TGTGCCAGCAGCTGGGGACAGGGGAGCGACGAGCAGTACTTC
CASSWGQGSDEQYF
>TRBV6-1|.|.|TRBJ1-3
TGTGCCAGCAGTGAAGCTCCGTCCTACTCTGGAAACACCATATATTTT
CASSEAPSYSGNTIYF
>TRBV6-5|.|.|TRBJ2-7
TGTGCCAGCAGCCAGGGAATTTGGCAGTACTTC
CASSQGIWQYF
>TRBV7-9|.|.|TRBJ2-7
TGTGCCAGCAGCTTAGTCCCGACAGAGTCCTACGAGCAGTACTTC
CASSLVPTESYEQYF
>TRBV7-2|TRBD1|.|TRBJ1-4
TGTGCCAGCAGCTTAGTCACAGGGGTGAACGAAAAACTGTTTTTT
CASSLVTGVNEKLFF
>TRBV6-5|.|.|TRBJ2-7
TGTGCCAGCACTTCTCTCCAGGGGCCCTGGGAGCAGTACTTC
CASTSLQGPWEQYF
>TRBV5-4|.|.|TRBJ2-1
TGTGCCAGCAGCTTTTCTCATGAGCAGTTCTTC
CASSFSHEQFF
>TRBV19|TRBD1|.|TRBJ2-7
TGTGCCAGTAGTGTTAACAGGGGTGCCGAGCAGTACTTC
CASSVNRGAEQYF
>TRBV6-1|TRBD1|.|TRBJ2-1
TGTGCCAGCAGCCTGACAGGGGGGTCCTACAATGAGCAGTTCTTC
CASSLTGGSYNEQFF